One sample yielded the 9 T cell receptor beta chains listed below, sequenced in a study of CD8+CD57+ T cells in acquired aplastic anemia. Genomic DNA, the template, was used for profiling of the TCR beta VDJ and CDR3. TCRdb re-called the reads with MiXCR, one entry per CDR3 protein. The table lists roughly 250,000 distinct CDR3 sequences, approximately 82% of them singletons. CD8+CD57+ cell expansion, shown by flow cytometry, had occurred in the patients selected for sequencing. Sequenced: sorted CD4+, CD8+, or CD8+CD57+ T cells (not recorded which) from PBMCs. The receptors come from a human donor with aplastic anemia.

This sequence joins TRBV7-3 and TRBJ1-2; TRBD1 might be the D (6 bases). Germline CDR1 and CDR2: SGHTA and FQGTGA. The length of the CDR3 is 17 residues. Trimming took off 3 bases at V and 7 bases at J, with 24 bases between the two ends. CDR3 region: CASSLSGGGQDEAGYTF. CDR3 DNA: TGTGCCAGCAGCTTGTCAGGCGGGGGGCAAGATGAAGCTGGCTACACCTTC.

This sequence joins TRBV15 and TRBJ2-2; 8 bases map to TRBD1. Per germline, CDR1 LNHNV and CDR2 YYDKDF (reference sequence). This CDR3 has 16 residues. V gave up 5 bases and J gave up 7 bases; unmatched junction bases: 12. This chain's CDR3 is CATSGRSTGGIGELFF. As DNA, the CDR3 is TGTGCCACCAGCGGCCGGAGTACAGGGGGGATCGGGGAGCTGTTTTTT.

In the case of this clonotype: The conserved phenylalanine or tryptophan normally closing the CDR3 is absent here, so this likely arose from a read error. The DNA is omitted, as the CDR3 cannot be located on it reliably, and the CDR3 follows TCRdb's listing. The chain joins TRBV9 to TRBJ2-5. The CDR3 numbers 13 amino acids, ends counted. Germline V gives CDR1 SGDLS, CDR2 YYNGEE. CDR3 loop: CASGVAGHIHYFV.

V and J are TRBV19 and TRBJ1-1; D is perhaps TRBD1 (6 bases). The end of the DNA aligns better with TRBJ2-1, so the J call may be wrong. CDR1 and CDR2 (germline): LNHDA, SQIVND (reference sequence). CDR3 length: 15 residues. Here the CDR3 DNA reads TGTGCCAGTAGTATAGCTATGACAGGCTACAATGAGCAGTTCTTC. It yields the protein CASSIAMTGYNEQFF.

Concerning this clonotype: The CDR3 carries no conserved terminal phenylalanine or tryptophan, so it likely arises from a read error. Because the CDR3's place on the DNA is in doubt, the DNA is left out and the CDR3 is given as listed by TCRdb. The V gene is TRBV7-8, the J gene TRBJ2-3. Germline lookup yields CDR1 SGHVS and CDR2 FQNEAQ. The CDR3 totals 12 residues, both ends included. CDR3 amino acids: CASSLGADTDTL.

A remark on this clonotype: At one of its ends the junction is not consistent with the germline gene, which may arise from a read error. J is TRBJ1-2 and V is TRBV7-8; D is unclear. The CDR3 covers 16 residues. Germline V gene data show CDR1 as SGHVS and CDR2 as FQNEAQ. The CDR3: CASSLAGGADAHGCTF. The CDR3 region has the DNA TGTGCCAGCAGCTTAGCGGGAGGCGCCGATGCGCATGGCTGCACCTTC.

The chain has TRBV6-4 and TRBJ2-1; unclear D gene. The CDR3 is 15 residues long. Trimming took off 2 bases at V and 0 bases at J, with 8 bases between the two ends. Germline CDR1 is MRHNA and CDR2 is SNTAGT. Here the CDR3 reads CASSDRADSYNEQFF. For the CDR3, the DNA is TGTGCCAGCAGTGACAGGGCCGACTCCTACAATGAGCAGTTCTTC.

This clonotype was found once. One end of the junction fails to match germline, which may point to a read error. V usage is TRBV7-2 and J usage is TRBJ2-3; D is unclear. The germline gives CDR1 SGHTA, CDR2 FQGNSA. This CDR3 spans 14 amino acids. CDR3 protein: CASSLPPGRAALSF. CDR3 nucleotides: TGTGCCAGCAGCTTACCTCCAGGTCGCGCAGCCCTTTCTTTT.

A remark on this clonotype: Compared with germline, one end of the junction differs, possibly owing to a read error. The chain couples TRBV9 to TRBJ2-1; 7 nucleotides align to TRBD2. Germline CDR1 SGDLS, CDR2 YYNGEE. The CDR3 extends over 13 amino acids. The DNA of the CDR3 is TGTGCCAGCAGCTCGGGGGGAGGGTCAAACTATGGCTTC. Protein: CASSSGGGSNYGF.